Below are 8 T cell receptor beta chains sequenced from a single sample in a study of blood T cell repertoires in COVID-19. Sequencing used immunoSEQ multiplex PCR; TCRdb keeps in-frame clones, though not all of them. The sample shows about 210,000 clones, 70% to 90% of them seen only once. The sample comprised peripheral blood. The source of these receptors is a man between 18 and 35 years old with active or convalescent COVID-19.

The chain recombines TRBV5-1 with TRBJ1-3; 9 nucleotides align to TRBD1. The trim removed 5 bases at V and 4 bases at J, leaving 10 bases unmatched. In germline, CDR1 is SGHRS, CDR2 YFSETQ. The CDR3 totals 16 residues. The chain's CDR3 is CASRRGTGGAGNTIYF. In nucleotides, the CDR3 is TGCGCCAGCAGGAGGGGAACAGGGGGCGCGGGAAACACCATATATTTT.

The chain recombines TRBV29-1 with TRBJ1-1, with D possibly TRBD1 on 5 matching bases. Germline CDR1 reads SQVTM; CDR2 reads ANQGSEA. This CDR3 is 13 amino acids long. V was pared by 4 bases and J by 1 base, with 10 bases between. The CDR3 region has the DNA TGCAGCGTTGCCCGACAGTCGAACACTGAAGCTTTCTTT. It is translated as CSVARQSNTEAFF. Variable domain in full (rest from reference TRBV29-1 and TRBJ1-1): SAVISQKPSRDICQRGTSLTIQCQVDSQVTMMFWYRQQPGQSLTLIATANQGSEATYESGFVIDKFPISRPNLTFSTLTVSNMSPEDSSIYLCSVARQSNTEAFFGQGTRLTVV.

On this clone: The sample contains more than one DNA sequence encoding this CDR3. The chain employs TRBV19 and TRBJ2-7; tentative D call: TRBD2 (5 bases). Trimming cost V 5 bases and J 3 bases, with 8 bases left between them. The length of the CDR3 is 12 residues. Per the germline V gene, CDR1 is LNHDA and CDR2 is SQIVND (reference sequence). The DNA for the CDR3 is TGTGCCAGTAGTCCTGGGAGCTACGAGCAGTACTTC. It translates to CASSPGSYEQYF. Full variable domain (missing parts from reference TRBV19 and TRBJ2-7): DGGITQSPKYLFRKEGQNVTLSCEQNLNHDAMYWYRQDPGQGLRLIYYSQIVNDFQKGDIAEGYSVSREKKESFPLTVTSAQKNPTAFYLCASSPGSYEQYFGPGTRLTVT.

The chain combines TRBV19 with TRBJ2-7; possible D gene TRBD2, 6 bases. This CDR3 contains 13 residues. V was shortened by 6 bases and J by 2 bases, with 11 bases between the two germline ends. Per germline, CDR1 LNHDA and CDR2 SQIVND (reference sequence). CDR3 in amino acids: CASSGSMTYEQYF. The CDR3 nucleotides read TGTGCCAGTAGCGGGAGTATGACCTACGAGCAGTACTTC.

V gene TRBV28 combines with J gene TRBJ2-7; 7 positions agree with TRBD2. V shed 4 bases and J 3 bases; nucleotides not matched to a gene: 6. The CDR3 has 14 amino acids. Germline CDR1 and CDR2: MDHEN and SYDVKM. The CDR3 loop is CASSWGGVGYEQYF. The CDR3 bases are TGTGCCAGCAGTTGGGGGGGAGTAGGCTACGAGCAGTACTTC.

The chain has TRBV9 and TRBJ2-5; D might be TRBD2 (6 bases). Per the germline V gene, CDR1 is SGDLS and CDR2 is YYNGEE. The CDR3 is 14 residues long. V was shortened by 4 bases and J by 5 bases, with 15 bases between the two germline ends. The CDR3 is CASSSSGTLETQYF. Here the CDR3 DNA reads TGTGCCAGCAGCTCTTCCGGGACTTTGGAGACCCAGTACTTC.

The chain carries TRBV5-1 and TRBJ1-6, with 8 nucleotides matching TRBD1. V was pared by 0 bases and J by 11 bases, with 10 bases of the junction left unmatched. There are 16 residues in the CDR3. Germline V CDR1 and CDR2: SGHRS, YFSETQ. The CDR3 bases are TGCGCCAGCAGCTTGGAAATCCTTGGACAGGGCGCACCCCTCCACTTT. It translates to CASSLEILGQGAPLHF.

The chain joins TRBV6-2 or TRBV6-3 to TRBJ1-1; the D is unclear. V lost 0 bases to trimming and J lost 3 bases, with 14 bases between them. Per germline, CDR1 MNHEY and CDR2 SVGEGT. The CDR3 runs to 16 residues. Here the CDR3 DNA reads TGTGCCAGCAGTTACTCGAGTGGGCCGTGGTACACTGAAGCTTTCTTT. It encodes CASSYSSGPWYTEAFF.